The 14 T cell receptor beta chains below come from one sample, sequenced in a study of vaccination effects on CD4 cells after COVID-19. Antigen-specific CD4+ T cell clonotypes were called by their expansion after viral peptide-pool culture in ViraFEST. Following 10 days of culture, CD4+ T cells were isolated. Vaccinated participants had no history of SARS-CoV-2 infection and tested negative for nucleocapsid antibodies. No antigens are known for them. The protocol was immunoSEQ multiplex PCR, while the TCRdb copy is restricted to in-frame clones and leaves out a portion. Among roughly 52,000 clones listed, roughly 76% were seen once. Sequencing used CD4+ T cells from PBMCs cultured with SARS-CoV-2 spike peptides, obtained before COVID-19 vaccination. The receptors derive from a human donor who received a COVID-19 vaccine.

Turning to this clone: A read error may account for a junction end that differs from germline. This chain joins TRBV5-4 and TRBJ1-1; D gene ambiguous. The CDR3 has 13 residues. Germline CDR1 SGHNT, CDR2 YYREEE (reference sequence). The DNA for the CDR3 is TGTGCCAGCAGCCTGTACGGGCAGCTCAAGATCGTCTTT. This codes for CASSLYGQLKIVF.

The chain links TRBV5-1 to TRBJ1-1; 8 bases are shared with TRBD1. V lost 2 bases, J lost 2 bases, and 2 bases stayed unmatched. This CDR3 has 14 residues. Germline assignment: CDR1 SGHRS and CDR2 YFSETQ. The CDR3: CASSFGQGNTEAFF. CDR3 sequence (DNA): TGCGCCAGCAGCTTTGGACAGGGTAACACTGAAGCTTTCTTT.

The genes are TRBV5-1 and TRBJ2-6, with D possibly TRBD2 on 6 matching bases. Germline CDR1 reads SGHRS; CDR2 reads YFSETQ. This CDR3 region has 16 residues. Trimming removed 0 bases from V and 2 bases from J, with 9 bases in between. The DNA for the CDR3 is TGCGCCAGCAGCTTGGTGGGGGGTACTGGGGCCAACGTCCTGACTTTC. It codes for CASSLVGGTGANVLTF.

The V gene is TRBV6-2 or TRBV6-3, the J gene TRBJ1-2; 8 bases line up with TRBD1. CDR3 length: 15 amino acids. Germline V gene sequence: CDR1 MNHEY, CDR2 SVGEGT. With 2 bases clipped from V and 6 bases from J, the junction kept 8 bases outside the gene matches. CDR3 in amino acids: CASSYGVDRGNGYTF. The CDR3, as DNA: TGTGCCAGCAGTTACGGAGTAGACAGGGGTAATGGCTACACCTTC.

The V gene is TRBV7-2, the J gene TRBJ1-2; 7 positions match TRBD1. The V gene's germline CDR1 is SGHTA and CDR2 FQGNSA. The CDR3 sequence is 15 residues long. The ends lost 5 bases at V and 6 bases at J; junction bases unmatched: 12. The chain's CDR3 is CASSQYRQGRNGYTF. The CDR3 DNA reads TGTGCCAGCAGCCAATATCGACAGGGACGAAATGGCTACACCTTC.

This rearrangement joins TRBV11-2 to TRBJ2-2, with 8 positions matching TRBD2. The CDR3 extends over 14 amino acids. V shed 4 bases, J shed 7 bases, and the junction held 5 bases outside the gene matches. Germline values: CDR1 SGHAT, CDR2 FQNNGV. CDR3 DNA: TGTGCCAGCAGCTCCCGGACTAGCCTCGGGGAGCTGTTTTTT. Translating gives CASSSRTSLGELFF. The variable domain in full, with the rest retrieved from reference TRBV11-2 and TRBJ2-2, is EAGVAQSPRYKIIEKRQSVAFWCNPISGHATLYWYQQILGQGPKLLIQFQNNGVVDDSQLPKDRFSAERLKGVDSTLKIQPAKLEDSAVYLCASSSRTSLGELFFGEGSRLTVL.

V is TRBV24-1 and J is TRBJ2-7, with D tentatively TRBD1 (5 bases). Trimming shortened V by 6 bases and J by 3 bases, and 5 bases separated the two germline ends. There are 11 residues in the CDR3. Germline V gene sequence: CDR1 KGHDR, CDR2 SFDVKD. The CDR3 bases are TGTGCCACCAGTAGGGGCTACGAGCAGTACTTC. Translated, it gives CATSRGYEQYF.

The chain is built from TRBV10-3 and TRBJ1-5; no clear D gene. Trimming removed 0 bases at V and 2 bases at J, with 11 bases between. This CDR3 has 16 residues. Per the germline V gene, CDR1 is ENHRY and CDR2 is SYGVKD. The CDR3 region has the DNA TGTGCCATCAGTGAGTCGGGTGGTGCCGGCAATCAGCCCCAGCATTTT. This gives the protein CAISESGGAGNQPQHF.

This clone showed up just once. One end of the junction varies from germline; a read error may be responsible. This specimen includes other DNA sequences encoding the same CDR3. V and J are TRBV6-5 and TRBJ1-5; a weak D match, TRBD1 (5 bases). The CDR3 totals 15 residues. Germline CDR1 is MNHEY and CDR2 is SVGAGI. The CDR3 reads CASSYAGVGRQPQHF. CDR3 DNA: TGCGCCAGCAGTTACGCGGGGGTCGGGAGACAGCCCCAGCATTTT.

The chain links TRBV7-2 to TRBJ1-4; 7 nucleotides match TRBD1. CDR1 SGHTA and CDR2 FQGNSA come from the germline V gene. The ends lost 5 bases at V and 5 bases at J; junction bases unmatched: 8. There are 15 residues in the CDR3. The CDR3 spells CASSPGDRRNEKLFF. The DNA of the CDR3 is TGTGCCAGCAGCCCTGGGGACAGAAGAAATGAAAAACTGTTTTTT.

Only a few counts were recorded for this clone. The gene calls are TRBV2 and TRBJ1-6; TRBD1 is a possible D gene (5 bases). The V gene's germline CDR1 is SNHLY and CDR2 FYNNEI. The V end lost 8 bases, the J end lost 0 bases, and 11 bases lay between the germline ends. This CDR3 has 15 amino acids. CDR3 nucleotides: TGTGCCAGCGGGACGGGGGACTCCTATAATTCACCCCTCCACTTT. It encodes CASGTGDSYNSPLHF.

This rearrangement joins TRBV4-1 to TRBJ1-2; 8 nucleotides align to TRBD1. The junction had 7 bases not matched to a gene; V was cut back by 2 bases and J by 2 bases. Germline V gene sequence: CDR1 MGHRA, CDR2 YSYEKL. The CDR3 has 16 residues. CDR3 in amino acids: CASSQTDRETNYGYTF. The CDR3 DNA sequence: TGCGCCAGCAGCCAAACGGACAGGGAAACAAACTATGGCTACACCTTC.

The rearrangement links TRBV6-5 to TRBJ2-2; unclear D gene. The germline CDR1 and CDR2 sequences are MNHEY and SVGAGI. The ends were cut back, 6 bases at V and 1 base at J, with 9 bases in the middle. The CDR3 covers 14 residues. DNA for the CDR3: TGTGCCAGCAGGTCAGGTCGGAACACCGGGGAGCTGTTTTTT. Amino acid sequence: CASRSGRNTGELFF.

This clone appeared a few times. This rearrangement joins TRBV5-1 to TRBJ2-7, with TRBD2 matching over 11 bases. V shed 4 bases and J 5 bases; nucleotides not matched to a gene: 11. This CDR3 is 16 amino acids long. Germline-derived CDR1 and CDR2 are SGHRS and YFSETQ. The CDR3 nucleotides are TGCGCCAGCAGCGCCCGACTAGCGGGATTGTTCCACGAGCAGTACTTC. Residues: CASSARLAGLFHEQYF.